The T cell receptor beta chain under discussion was sequenced for a study of human CD4 T cells and Enterobacteriaceae. Findings and caveats of the study: Only same-donor CFSE-low culture sequences were used to infer reactivity.

Concerning this clone itself: Antigen specificity is unknown.

Memory CD4+ T cells were sorted as all CD4+ cells except CD45RA+CCR7+CD95- naive cells, over 95% pure. Germline V CDR1 and CDR2: GTSNPN, SVGIG (reference sequence). With V trimmed by 2 bases and J by 7 bases, 4 bases remained unmatched. The CDR3 spans 13 residues. The assay was immunoSEQ multiplex PCR, and TCRdb's table has in-frame clones only and misses some. Of 27,000 or so clones listed, almost 85% were seen once; the top ten hold approximately 1.5%. This sequence joins TRBV30 and TRBJ2-1; 8 nucleotides line up with TRBD2. This receptor was taken from a human donor in good health. The source material was memory CD4+ T cells from blood. DNA for the CDR3: TGTGCCTGGAGTCCCGGGGGGGCTAATGAGCAGTTCTTC. Its protein is CAWSPGGANEQFF.